The present T cell receptor beta chain was sequenced within a study of human T cells and chemical hapten exposure. Study-level background: Small differences in pooled library volume mainly drove the variation in TCR yields per sample.

TCRdb used MiXCR to reprocess the RACE reads, holding one entry per CDR3 protein. The sample comprises tens of thousands of distinct CDR3 sequences, 9.5% to 11% of which are singletons, and 2.2% rests with the top ten. Trimming took off 0 bases at V and 1 base at J, with 9 bases between the two ends. The CDR3 runs to 15 residues. Germline CDR1 is MNHEY and CDR2 is SMNVEV (reference sequence). This clonotype has a handful of counts. Specified time point: patch test 2, 6 weeks after DPC sensitization. As for treatment: therapeutic diphenylcyclopropenone sensitization with weekly scalp DPC. V and J are TRBV27 and TRBJ1-2, with no clear D. Sample: whole blood, taken in connection with sensitization to the hapten diphenylcyclopropenone (DPC). The clonotype originates from a man aged 35-49 years with alopecia areata. Some clones in this sample may be carry-over from other donors' samples. The CDR3 DNA is TGTGCCAGCAGTTTATCGAGTACCGGTAACTATGGCTACACCTTC. It codes for CASSLSSTGNYGYTF.